The 5 T cell receptor beta chains given below trace back to one sample, sequenced in a study of response to subunit inactivated influenza vaccine. TCRdb re-derived calls from the RT-PCR reads in MiXCR, one entry per CDR3 protein. The sample lists over 800,000 distinct CDR3 sequences; 21% were seen once. This material consisted of PBMCs from blood, taken about 5 days after vaccination. These receptors were collected from a middle-aged man who received an inactivated influenza vaccine.

There are a few counts of this clonotype. CDR3 protein: CSARDDLLAASYEQYF. The CDR3, as DNA: TGCAGTGCTAGAGATGATCTGTTAGCGGCCTCCTACGAGCAGTACTTC. The chain employs TRBV20-1 and TRBJ2-7, with D perhaps matching TRBD2 (6 bases). The CDR3 spans 16 residues. V was cut by 0 bases and J by 0 bases, with 15 bases left in between. Germline V gene data show CDR1 as DFQATT and CDR2 as SNEGSKA (reference sequence).

The genes are TRBV20-1 and TRBJ2-4; weak D call: TRBD2 (6 bases). V shed 3 bases and J shed 1 base, with 13 bases lying between them. CDR1 is DFQATT, CDR2 SNEGSKA, per germline (reference sequence). The CDR3 extends over 15 amino acids. The CDR3 sequence is CSARNPRGAKNIQYF. For the CDR3, the DNA is TGCAGTGCTAGGAACCCGCGGGGTGCCAAAAACATTCAGTACTTC.

A few counts support this clonotype. This chain joins TRBV12-3 or TRBV12-4 and TRBJ1-1; 7 bases match TRBD1. The trim removed 6 bases at V and 5 bases at J, leaving 6 bases unmatched. The CDR3 loop spans 13 amino acids. CDR3 protein: CASRMTGKTEAFF. The CDR3 DNA reads as TGTGCCAGCAGAATGACAGGGAAGACTGAAGCTTTCTTT.

This clonotype was seen only a few times. The chain joins TRBV9 to TRBJ1-1; D uncertain. Germline-derived CDR1 and CDR2 are SGDLS and YYNGEE. Trimming removed 0 bases at V and 8 bases at J, with 11 bases between. This CDR3 is built from 13 residues. CDR3 sequence reads: CASSVEVKGEAFF. Written as DNA, the CDR3 is TGTGCCAGCAGCGTAGAGGTGAAAGGCGAAGCTTTCTTT.

This clonotype was counted only a few times. The V call is TRBV5-1, the J call TRBJ2-1; maybe TRBD1 (7 bases). The germline V gene encodes CDR1 SGHRS and CDR2 YFSETQ. With 2 bases removed from V and 4 bases from J, the gap between germline ends came to 13 bases. The CDR3 has 15 residues. The CDR3 loop reads CASSFRGEPYNEQFF. The CDR3 coding sequence is TGCGCCAGCAGCTTCAGGGGGGAACCTTACAATGAGCAGTTCTTC.